The 29 T cell receptor beta chains presented below share a single source sample, sequenced in a study of blood T cell repertoires in COVID-19. This table comes from immunoSEQ multiplex PCR, and its TCRdb copy is limited to in-frame clones, with some not included. Among 100,000 to 120,000 clones listed, 70% to 90% were seen once. Sequenced input: peripheral blood. Receptors were obtained from a man between 35 and 55 years old with acute or convalescent COVID-19.

The chain has TRBV6-1 and TRBJ1-3; possible D gene TRBD1, 5 bases. The CDR3 runs 17 residues. Germline loops: CDR1 MNHNS, CDR2 SASEGT. V dropped 4 bases and J dropped 0 bases, with 16 bases sitting between them. In DNA form, the CDR3 reads TGTGCCAGCAGTGCCGCGCCGGGGGTTTCCTCTGGAAACACCATATATTTT. Translating gives CASSAAPGVSSGNTIYF.

The CDR3 DNA is TGTGCCAGCAGAGCAGGGGTTGGAGAGACCCAGTACTTC. It specifies CASRAGVGETQYF. V and J are TRBV6-4 and TRBJ2-5; tentatively, D is TRBD1 (6 bases). The CDR3 covers 13 residues. The V and J ends lost 6 bases and 4 bases respectively, with 12 bases between them. Looked up from germline, CDR1 is MRHNA and CDR2 is SNTAGT.

V is TRBV19 and J is TRBJ2-3; 7 positions agree with TRBD1. The CDR3 covers 13 residues. The germline gives CDR1 LNHDA, CDR2 SQIVND (reference sequence). The J segment lost 6 bases and the V segment lost 4 bases, leaving 4 bases of the junction unmatched. The CDR3 here is CASSRMTGDTQYF. The CDR3 coding sequence is TGTGCCAGTAGTAGGATGACAGGGGATACGCAGTATTTT. Complete variable domain (other parts from reference TRBV19 and TRBJ2-3): DGGITQSPKYLFRKEGQNVTLSCEQNLNHDAMYWYRQDPGQGLRLIYYSQIVNDFQKGDIAEGYSVSREKKESFPLTVTSAQKNPTAFYLCASSRMTGDTQYFGPGTRLTVL.

This sequence joins TRBV30 and TRBJ2-6, with D tentatively TRBD2 (7 bases). The CDR3 spans 15 residues. V gave up 8 bases and J gave up 0 bases, with 14 bases separating them. Germline CDR1 is GTSNPN and CDR2 is SVGIG (reference sequence). Written as DNA, the CDR3 is TGTGCCGGGGCTAGGGGGGGCTCTGGGGCCAACGTCCTGACTTTC. Translating gives CAGARGGSGANVLTF.

The V and J genes are TRBV6-5 and TRBJ2-2; 7 bases are shared with TRBD2. This CDR3 region has 13 residues. Germline V lookup: CDR1 MNHEY, CDR2 SVGAGI. V gave up 10 bases and J gave up 6 bases; unmatched junction bases: 8. The CDR3 nucleotides read TGTGCCACTAATTCAGGGAGGGCCGGGGAGCTGTTTTTT. This translates into CATNSGRAGELFF.

The CDR3 region has the DNA TGTGCCAGCAGCTTAGAACTCCGGGACAGGCTAGAGCAGTACTTC. It specifies CASSLELRDRLEQYF. The V and J genes are TRBV11-2 and TRBJ2-7, with 8 bases fitting TRBD1. Germline V gene lookup returns CDR1 SGHAT and CDR2 FQNNGV. This CDR3 is 15 amino acids long. Trimming at V came to 0 bases and at J to 7 bases, leaving 8 bases not matched to a gene.

In this sample, this clone turned up once. The chain is built from TRBV4-3 and TRBJ2-7, with a weak D call TRBD2 (5 bases). V was clipped by 1 base and J by 4 bases, with 8 bases between them. Germline V lookup: CDR1 LGHNA, CDR2 YSLEER. This CDR3 has 13 amino acids. This CDR3 reads CASSQAPGYEQYF. CDR3 nucleotide sequence: TGCGCCAGCAGCCAAGCCCCGGGGTACGAGCAGTACTTC.

This clone was recorded only once. The CDR3 reads CASSGSGGQRYNEQFF. The CDR3 DNA sequence: TGTGCCAGCAGCGGTAGCGGGGGCCAGAGGTACAATGAGCAGTTCTTC. This sequence joins TRBV3-1 (or the pseudogene TRBV3-2) and TRBJ2-1, with 9 bases that match TRBD2. V shed 5 bases, J shed 4 bases, and the junction held 9 bases outside the gene matches. This CDR3 is built from 16 residues. The germline gives CDR1 LGHDT, CDR2 YNNKEL (reference sequence).

This chain uses TRBV23-1 with TRBJ2-7; TRBD1 matches 10 bases. TRBV23-1 is known as an ORF, though its function is uncertain. V lost 7 bases to trimming and J lost 6 bases; unmatched junction nucleotides: 15. This CDR3 has 16 amino acids. Here the CDR3 DNA reads TGCGCCAGCATTTTGAAGACGGACAGGGGGAGGTCCGAGCAGTACTTC. It translates to CASILKTDRGRSEQYF.

The gene calls are TRBV24-1 and TRBJ2-1; D is undetermined. This CDR3 spans 12 amino acids. V was pared by 5 bases and J by 12 bases, with 13 bases between. Germline V gene sequence: CDR1 KGHDR, CDR2 SFDVKD. The CDR3 DNA reads as TGTGCCACCAGTGCCGACGGGTTTGGGCAGTTCTTC. Protein sequence: CATSADGFGQFF.

This sequence joins TRBV9 and TRBJ2-3; 11 positions agree with TRBD2. Germline CDR1 and CDR2: SGDLS and YYNGEE. The CDR3 runs 15 residues. V lost 7 bases and J lost 3; bases outside the gene matches: 7. CDR3 in DNA: TGTGCCAGCGGGGGACTAGCGGATAAAACAGATACGCAGTATTTT. This sequence encodes CASGGLADKTDTQYF.

The V gene is TRBV2, the J gene TRBJ2-3, with 9 bases aligning to TRBD2. The CDR3 length is 14 residues. Trimming took 4 bases from V and 4 from J; bases not matched to a gene: 3. CDR1 is SNHLY, CDR2 FYNNEI, per germline. CDR3 sequence: CASSVQRGADTQYF. In DNA form, the CDR3 reads TGTGCCAGCAGTGTCCAGCGGGGGGCAGATACGCAGTATTTT.

The chain employs TRBV2 and TRBJ1-2, with a tentative D call TRBD1 (5 bases). Germline CDR1 reads SNHLY; CDR2 reads FYNNEI. The CDR3 is 11 amino acids. Trimming removed 10 bases from V and 6 bases from J, with 12 bases in between. CDR3 sequence: CATPGLDGYTF. The CDR3 nucleotides read TGTGCCACCCCAGGGTTGGATGGCTACACCTTC. The full variable domain, its missing parts supplied by reference TRBV2 and TRBJ1-2, is EPEVTQTPSHQVTQMGQEVILRCVPISNHLYFYWYRQILGQKVEFLVSFYNNEISEKSEIFDDQFSVERPDGSNFTLKIRSTKLEDSAMYFCATPGLDGYTFGSGTRLTVV.

The chain recombines TRBV7-9 with TRBJ1-2; D remains ambiguous. This CDR3 is 18 amino acids long. CDR1 and CDR2 (germline): SEHNR, FQNEAQ (reference sequence). V dropped 1 base and J dropped 5 bases, with 23 bases sitting between them. CDR3 amino acids: CASSLEPSEEYTPYGYTF. The CDR3 coding sequence is TGTGCCAGCAGCTTAGAACCCTCGGAGGAGTATACCCCTTATGGCTACACCTTC.

This sequence joins TRBV14 and TRBJ2-7; D possibly corresponds to TRBD1 (6 bases). This CDR3 is built from 14 residues. Trimming left V 1 base short and J 2 bases short, with 9 bases between. Germline lookup yields CDR1 SGHDN and CDR2 FVKESK. The CDR3 sequence: CASSQVTGPYEQYF. CDR3 coding DNA: TGTGCCAGCAGCCAAGTGACAGGTCCCTACGAGCAGTACTTC.

This clone was counted a single time. The genes are TRBV12-3 or TRBV12-4 and TRBJ2-7, with TRBD2 as a possible D gene (5 bases). The CDR3 runs 12 residues. The ends were cut back, 2 bases at V and 10 bases at J, with 12 bases in the middle. The CDR3 here is CASSLRWELQYF. In DNA, the CDR3 is TGTGCCAGCAGTTTAAGGTGGGAGCTCCAGTACTTC.

This clone was counted between two and nine times. The CDR3 DNA is TGTGCCAGCAGCTTTTCTCCGGGACTAGAGGAGTTCTTC. This sequence encodes CASSFSPGLEEFF. V and J are TRBV7-3 and TRBJ2-1; 8 bases are a match to TRBD2. J gave up 14 bases and V 3 bases, and 9 bases lay outside the gene matches. The germline V gene has CDR1 SGHTA and CDR2 FQGTGA. The CDR3 is 13 residues long.

This clone has a handful of counts. The chain is built from TRBV3-1 (or the pseudogene TRBV3-2) and TRBJ2-3, with no clear D. The CDR3 has 15 amino acids. Germline V gene data show CDR1 as LGHDT and CDR2 as YNNKEL (reference sequence). V was pared by 0 bases and J by 1 base, with 8 bases between. CDR3 nucleotide sequence: TGTGCCAGCAGCCAAGATTGGGCCCGCACAGATACGCAGTATTTT. Translated, it gives CASSQDWARTDTQYF.

The chain's CDR3 is CASSITGTGDTEAFF. CDR3 bases: TGTGCCAGTAGTATAACCGGGACAGGGGACACTGAAGCTTTCTTT. The chain couples TRBV19 to TRBJ1-1, with 10 bases matching TRBD1. The CDR3 sequence is 15 residues long. Germline trimming cut 2 bases from V and 3 bases from J; bases unmatched to any gene: 3. The germline gives CDR1 LNHDA, CDR2 SQIVND (reference sequence).

A remark on this clone: In the same sample, other DNA sequences code for this CDR3. This chain uses TRBV7-8 with TRBJ1-2; possible D gene TRBD1, 5 bases. V lost 0 bases to trimming and J lost 8 bases, with 10 bases between them. Germline V gene data show CDR1 as SGHVS and CDR2 as FQNEAQ. CDR3 length equals 13 residues. In DNA form, the CDR3 reads TGTGCCAGCAGCTTAGCCTACCGGGGGGGCTACACCTTC. It codes for CASSLAYRGGYTF. Based on the CDR3 plus reference TRBV7-8 and TRBJ1-2, the full variable domain is GAGVSQSPRYKVAKRGQDVALRCDPISGHVSLFWYQQALGQGPEFLTYFQNEAQLDKSGLPSDRFFAERPEGSVSTLKIQRTQQEDSAVYLCASSLAYRGGYTFGSGTRLTVV.

The DNA of the CDR3 is TGTGCCAGCTCAACATTGGAGGGGAGTGAAAAACTGTTTTTT. Its translation: CASSTLEGSEKLFF. The V and J genes are TRBV18 and TRBJ1-4; a possible D gene is TRBD1 (5 bases). The CDR3 is 14 residues long. The ends were cut back, 5 bases at V and 7 bases at J, with 14 bases in the middle. Per the germline V gene, CDR1 is KGHSH and CDR2 is LQKENI. The full variable domain, rest sourced from reference TRBV18 and TRBJ1-4, is NAGVMQNPRHLVRRRGQEARLRCSPMKGHSHVYWYRQLPEEGLKFMVYLQKENIIDESGMPKERFSAEFPKEGPSILRIQQVVRGDSAAYFCASSTLEGSEKLFFGSGTQLSVL.

The V and J genes are TRBV2 and TRBJ1-2; perhaps TRBD1 as D (6 bases). Between the trimmed V and J ends, which lost 4 bases and 6 bases, there was a span of 12 bases. Per the germline V gene, CDR1 is SNHLY and CDR2 is FYNNEI. The CDR3 is 13 residues long. The CDR3 DNA follows: TGTGCCAGCAGTGTCGGGGGGGGCGATGGCTACACCTTC. This translates into CASSVGGGDGYTF.

V gene TRBV20-1 combines with J gene TRBJ1-2; no firm D call. This CDR3 is 12 amino acids long. Trimming cost V 3 bases and J 4 bases, with 9 bases left between them. Looked up from germline, CDR1 is DFQATT and CDR2 is SNEGSKA (reference sequence). The CDR3 bases are TGCAGTGCTAGTAAACTGAGCTATGGCTACACCTTC. Residues: CSASKLSYGYTF.

The J gene is TRBJ2-7, the V gene TRBV2; tentative D call: TRBD1 (6 bases). V was clipped by 6 bases and J by 2 bases, with 8 bases between them. CDR1 is SNHLY and CDR2 is FYNNEI in the germline V gene. The CDR3 consists of 12 residues. The CDR3 loop reads CASRTGTYEQYF. As DNA, the CDR3 is TGTGCCAGCAGAACAGGGACCTACGAGCAGTACTTC.

The chain has TRBV24-1 and TRBJ2-1; D is uncertain. The V gene's germline CDR1 is KGHDR and CDR2 SFDVKD. The CDR3 has 14 amino acids. The V gene lost 0 bases and the J gene lost 5 bases, with 7 bases spanning the gap. The CDR3 coding sequence is TGTGCCACCAGTGATTTGAAGCGCAACAATGAGCAGTTCTTC. Amino acid sequence: CATSDLKRNNEQFF.

The chain couples TRBV2 to TRBJ2-1; 13 bases are shared with TRBD2. The CDR3 is made up of 15 amino acids. V trimming: 6 bases; J trimming: 3 bases; junction bases outside the gene matches: 2. Germline assignment: CDR1 SNHLY and CDR2 FYNNEI. CDR3 in amino acids: CASSGLAGVYNEQFF. The CDR3, as DNA: TGTGCCAGCAGCGGACTAGCGGGAGTCTACAATGAGCAGTTCTTC.

The rearrangement links TRBV5-1 to TRBJ2-1, with 8 bases identical to TRBD2. The CDR3 is 16 residues long. The J segment lost 3 bases and the V segment lost 4 bases, leaving 9 bases of the junction unmatched. In germline, CDR1 is SGHRS, CDR2 YFSETQ. The CDR3: CASSPRSGGYYNEQFF. The DNA for the CDR3 is TGCGCCAGCAGCCCACGCAGCGGGGGATACTACAATGAGCAGTTCTTC.

Written as DNA, the CDR3 is TGTGCCAGCAGCTTGGTGGGGGCCGACTCCTACGAGCAGTACTTC. Translation: CASSLVGADSYEQYF. This chain uses TRBV5-4 with TRBJ2-7; possible D gene TRBD1, 6 bases. The CDR3 runs 15 residues. With 0 bases removed from V and 0 bases from J, the gap between germline ends came to 10 bases. Germline V gene sequence: CDR1 SGHNT, CDR2 YYREEE (reference sequence).

The gene calls are TRBV2 and TRBJ1-5; maybe TRBD1 (5 bases). Deletions cut 3 bases from V and 5 bases from J, with 11 bases between. Germline V gene sequence: CDR1 SNHLY, CDR2 FYNNEI. The CDR3 is made up of 14 amino acids. The CDR3: CASSEQGGYQPQHF. The CDR3 bases are TGTGCCAGCAGTGAGCAGGGTGGATATCAGCCCCAGCATTTT.